The T cell receptor beta chain under discussion was sequenced for a study of CXCR3-negative and CXCR3-positive naive CD8 T cells. From germline, CDR1 is SQVTM and CDR2 ANQGSEA. The CDR3 contains 14 residues. The authors prepared UMI-labeled TRB cDNA libraries by 5' RACE. Using the 5' RACE reads, TCRdb records one entry per CDR3 protein without DNA. The repertoire table contains roughly 6,100 distinct CDR3 sequences. This clonotype shows up as medium-sized by frequency. The sequenced sample was naive CXCR3- CD8+ T cells from blood. As to subset: CD45RO-CCR7+CD27+CD95- naive CD8+ T cells lacking CXCR3 (TNR3-). This sequence joins TRBV29-1 and TRBJ1-2. This receptor was obtained from a human donor in good health. Some clones in this sample may be carry-over from other donors' samples. CDR3 in amino acids: CSAHTGVPNYGYTF. Filled out from reference TRBV29-1 and TRBJ1-2, the complete variable domain reads SAVISQKPSRDICQRGTSLTIQCQVDSQVTMMFWYRQQPGQSLTLIATANQGSEATYESGFVIDKFPISRPNLTFSTLTVSNMSPEDSSIYLCSAHTGVPNYGYTFGSGTRLTVV.